The 10 T cell receptor beta chains below all came from one sample that was sequenced in a study of shared clonotypes between healthy human individuals. Sequencing was performed with immunoSEQ multiplex PCR; in TCRdb, only in-frame clones are kept and a portion is missing. The data contain millions of clones, 85% to 95% of them singletons. Material: naive CD4+ T cells from PBMCs. As to subset: CD45RA+ positively selected. These receptors all stem from a man aged 18-30 years in good health. Some clones in this sample may be carry-over from other donors' samples.

Here the CDR3 DNA reads TGTGCCAGCAGCGCGACATTAGGACAACCCCGGGGAGAGACCCAGTACTTC. It encodes CASSATLGQPRGETQYF. V usage is TRBV9 and J usage is TRBJ2-5; perhaps D is TRBD1 or TRBD2 (5 bases each). Looked up from germline, CDR1 is SGDLS and CDR2 is YYNGEE. The ends were cut back, 3 bases at V and 4 bases at J, with 22 bases in the middle. The length of the CDR3 is 17 residues.

This clone was seen more than once but under ten times. V is TRBV5-4 and J is TRBJ1-5; D perhaps matches TRBD1 (6 bases). CDR1 and CDR2 (germline): SGHNT, YYREEE (reference sequence). CDR3 length: 12 amino acids. V was shortened by 4 bases and J by 8 bases, with 10 bases between the two germline ends. The CDR3 reads CASSARGEPQHF. The CDR3 DNA reads as TGTGCCAGCAGCGCAAGGGGGGAGCCCCAGCATTTT.

This chain connects TRBV30 to TRBJ2-7; 7 nucleotides match TRBD1. This CDR3 spans 13 amino acids. With V trimmed by 6 bases and J by 3 bases, 8 bases remained unmatched. CDR1 and CDR2 from the germline V gene are GTSNPN and SVGIG (reference sequence). The CDR3 bases are TGTGCCTGTTTCGGGACAGACCACTACGAGCAGTACTTC. It codes for CACFGTDHYEQYF.

This CDR3 reads CASSLRLAGGAGELFF. For the CDR3, the DNA is TGTGCCAGCAGCTTAAGGCTAGCGGGAGGGGCCGGGGAGCTGTTTTTT. This rearrangement joins TRBV7-7 to TRBJ2-2, with 12 positions matching TRBD2. Trimming took 2 bases from V and 6 from J; bases not matched to a gene: 4. The CDR3 covers 16 residues. Germline assignment: CDR1 SSHAT and CDR2 FNYEAQ (reference sequence).

The rearrangement joins TRBV27 to TRBJ2-1, with 7 bases fitting TRBD2. V dropped 9 bases and J dropped 2; count of bases not matched to a gene: 4. Germline loops: CDR1 MNHEY, CDR2 SMNVEV (reference sequence). The CDR3 extends over 13 amino acids. The CDR3 region has the DNA TGTGCCAGTAGGGGAGGGACCTACAATGAGCAGTTCTTC. It codes for CASRGGTYNEQFF.

The chain couples TRBV7-9 to TRBJ2-5; a possible D gene is TRBD2 (5 bases). V lost 0 bases and J 2 bases, leaving 10 bases between the germline ends. Germline V gene data show CDR1 as SEHNR and CDR2 as FQNEAQ (reference sequence). The CDR3 consists of 15 residues. CDR3 sequence reads: CASSLARGQQETQYF. The CDR3 DNA reads TGTGCCAGCAGCTTAGCCCGAGGGCAGCAAGAGACCCAGTACTTC.

This chain joins TRBV28 and TRBJ1-4, with D possibly being TRBD1 (5 bases). The CDR3 covers 15 residues. Trimming stripped 7 bases from V and 0 bases from J, with 12 bases between. Germline values: CDR1 MDHEN, CDR2 SYDVKM. The DNA for the CDR3 is TGTGCCAGCACTGGGGGGTTTTCAACTAATGAAAAACTGTTTTTT. Translating gives CASTGGFSTNEKLFF. The full variable domain, in which reference TRBV28 and TRBJ1-4 provide the parts outside the CDR3, is DVKVTQSSRYLVKRTGEKVFLECVQDMDHENMFWYRQDPGLGLRLIYFSYDVKMKEKGDIPEGYSVSREKKERFSLILESASTNQTSMYLCASTGGFSTNEKLFFGSGTQLSVL.

The V call is TRBV5-1, the J call TRBJ2-7; D unclear. The CDR3 length is 15 residues. CDR1 is SGHRS and CDR2 is YFSETQ in the germline V gene. V lost 2 bases and J 8 bases, leaving 20 bases between the germline ends. The CDR3 loop reads CASSLGETFTMKQYF. The CDR3 bases are TGCGCCAGCAGCTTAGGCGAGACGTTTACGATGAAGCAGTACTTC.

The genes are TRBV4-3 and TRBJ2-1; TRBD1 or TRBD2 may be the D gene (5 bases each). The ends were cut back, 1 base at V and 5 bases at J, with 15 bases in the middle. The CDR3 spans 16 residues. Germline CDR1 and CDR2: LGHNA and YSLEER. The CDR3 sequence is CASSQAPGTPNNEQFF. DNA of the CDR3: TGCGCCAGCAGCCAAGCCCCCGGGACCCCAAACAATGAGCAGTTCTTC.

The chain employs TRBV19 and TRBJ2-3, with D maybe TRBD2 (5 bases). The CDR3 covers 12 residues. CDR1 is LNHDA, CDR2 SQIVND, per germline (reference sequence). Trimming stripped 5 bases from V and 7 bases from J, with 10 bases between. CDR3 in DNA: TGTGCCAGTAGTGAGGGCGGCAATACGCAGTATTTT. The encoded protein is CASSEGGNTQYF.